The source of this TCR beta chain is a study of human T cells and chemical hapten exposure. Study observations and caveats: Once DPC sensitization occurred, TCRs above 1 in 1000 frequency showed no change. Patch test scores rose with PT1 expanded TCR counts, a positive correlation.

TCRdb passed the RACE reads through MiXCR, listing each CDR3 protein once. The data contain about 180,000 distinct CDR3 sequences, around 30% of them singletons. Concerning this clonotype itself: Its specificity is not known.

V was shortened by 5 bases and J by 13 bases, with 9 bases between the two germline ends. Germline CDR1 reads SEHNR; CDR2 reads FQNEAQ (reference sequence). This CDR3 is 10 amino acids long. Time point of the sample: pre-sensitization, week 0. Documented treatment: therapeutic diphenylcyclopropenone sensitization with weekly scalp DPC. This chain links TRBV7-9 with TRBJ2-1; D unresolved. The source is a woman aged 30 to 39 with alopecia areata. Some clones in this sample may be carry-over from other donors' samples. The sequences come from whole blood, collected in connection with sensitization to the hapten diphenylcyclopropenone (DPC). CDR3 sequence (DNA): TGTGCCAGCAGCCTGGGGAACCAGTTCTTC. Its translation: CASSLGNQFF.